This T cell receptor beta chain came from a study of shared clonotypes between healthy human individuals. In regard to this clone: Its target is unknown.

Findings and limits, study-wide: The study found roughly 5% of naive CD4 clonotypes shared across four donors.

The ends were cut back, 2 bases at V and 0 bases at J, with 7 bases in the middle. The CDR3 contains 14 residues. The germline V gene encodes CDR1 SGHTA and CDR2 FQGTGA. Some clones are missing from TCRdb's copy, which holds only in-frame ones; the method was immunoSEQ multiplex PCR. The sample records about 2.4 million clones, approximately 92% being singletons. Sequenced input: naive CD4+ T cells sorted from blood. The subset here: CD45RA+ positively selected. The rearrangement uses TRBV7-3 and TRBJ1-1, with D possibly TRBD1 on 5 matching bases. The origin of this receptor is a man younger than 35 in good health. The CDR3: CASSLGAMNTEAFF. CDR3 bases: TGTGCCAGCAGCTTAGGGGCTATGAACACTGAAGCTTTCTTT.